This T cell receptor (beta chain) was found in a study of spatial heterogeneity in lung cancer (dated by TCRdb to the late 2010s). The study in broad terms: Donors were 72 patients with early-stage, untreated non-small cell lung cancer from the lung TRACERx cohort. Follow-up PBMC samples were sequenced whenever the samples were available, and the median time to follow-up was two to three years after resection. Beta-chain transcripts were consistently detected in greater numbers than alpha-chain transcripts, which likely reflects a higher abundance of beta-chain transcripts. In the raw uncorrected reads, each unique combination of TCR and UMI appeared more than ten times on average. TCR alpha and beta repertoires were quantitatively compared across multiple tumor regions, matched nontumor lung and blood in non-small cell lung cancer. The study linked features of the TCR repertoire to counts of nonsynonymous mutations, which were determined by whole-exome sequencing of tumor tissue. Both alpha and beta chains were TCR-sequenced in samples taken at surgery, namely 220 tumor regions, around 64 matched nontumor lung samples and a few dozen PBMC samples. The research as a whole found: Additional single-cell paired TCR alpha and beta sequencing was considered necessary to confirm, at a functional level, the hypothesis that regional TCRs recognize regional mutations. Ubiquitous expanded tumor TCRs were found in blood more often at tumor resection than at routine follow-up. Only roughly 15 patients were included in the comparisons of baseline and follow-up blood repertoires.

This clonotype was seen only once. Its binding antigen is unknown. A much larger clone lies one base from this, so it may be a read error. Read against the paper, the sample's time point label means: blood at routine non-recurrence follow-up after resection. For TCR sequencing, whole RNA was extracted from tumor and nontumor lung tissue, or from cryopreserved PBMC samples, and no cell sorting was done. Only patients for whom sufficient RNA was available from at least two tumor regions were selected for TCR sequencing. The receptor library was made with 5' RACE. Instrument used: NextSeq 500. In the TCR library protocol, a unique molecular identifier was attached to each TCR cDNA molecule so that PCR and sequencing errors could be corrected. Per the original workflow: Decombinator tools were used for TCR identification, UMI-based error correction and CDR3 extraction. Expanded TCRs were defined as those above a frequency of 2 per 1,000, corresponding to the top 1% of the tumor frequency distribution. Renyi diversity was calculated using the R vegan package after each repertoire was subsampled 100 times to 5,000 TCRs. CDR3 similarity networks were built from amino acid triplet string-kernel similarity, with CDR3s being connected when pairwise similarity was above 0.82. In-frame beta chains were kept once TCRdb had trimmed the public reads at Q25 with fastp and called clones with MiXCR. Merged by CDR3 protein, the rows form single entries marked with the most common genes and DNA. TCRdb, rather than the study authors, made the V and J calls. This sample lists roughly 70,000 distinct CDR3 sequences; roughly 8.9% were detected once. Approximately 2% of the sample is taken by the ten largest.

From V the trimming removes 7 bases and from J it removes 4 bases, while the gene matches leave 5 bases of the junction unaccounted for. Taken from cysteine to phenylalanine, the CDR3 has 13 residues. The only DNA kept is the CDR3, 39 bases in frame from the first base. CDR1 and CDR2 are drawn from the germline V gene: ENHRY, SYGVKD. The sequence came from a female donor with early-stage non-small cell lung cancer. Rearrangement joined TRBV10-3 to TRBJ1-1, and TRBD1 aligns with 8 junction nucleotides. The material sequenced was PBMCs, taken at follow-up. The nucleotide sequence is given as TGTGCCATCACCGGGACAGGAAGCACTGAAGCTTTCTTT. This is translated as CAITGTGSTEAFF.